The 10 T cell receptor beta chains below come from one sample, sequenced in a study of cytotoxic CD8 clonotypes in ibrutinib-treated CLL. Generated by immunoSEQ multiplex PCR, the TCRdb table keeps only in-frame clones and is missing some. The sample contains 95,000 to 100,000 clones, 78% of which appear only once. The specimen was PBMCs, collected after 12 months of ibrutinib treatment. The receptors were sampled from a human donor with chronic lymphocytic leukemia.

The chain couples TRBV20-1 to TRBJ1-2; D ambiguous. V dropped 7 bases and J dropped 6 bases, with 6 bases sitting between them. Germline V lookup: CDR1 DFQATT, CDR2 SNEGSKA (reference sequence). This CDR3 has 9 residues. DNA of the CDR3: TGCAGTGTTAGGGATGGCTACACCTTC. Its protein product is CSVRDGYTF.

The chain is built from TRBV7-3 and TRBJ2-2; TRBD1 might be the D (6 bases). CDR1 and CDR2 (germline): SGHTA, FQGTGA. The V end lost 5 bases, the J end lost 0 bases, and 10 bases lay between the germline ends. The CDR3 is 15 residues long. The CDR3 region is CASSPPGANTGELFF. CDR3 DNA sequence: TGTGCCAGCAGCCCCCCAGGGGCGAACACCGGGGAGCTGTTTTTT.

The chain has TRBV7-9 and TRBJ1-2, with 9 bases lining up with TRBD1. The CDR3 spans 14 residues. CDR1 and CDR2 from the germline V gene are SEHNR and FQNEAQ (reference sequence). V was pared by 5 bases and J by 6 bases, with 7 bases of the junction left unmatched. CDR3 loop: CASSRGQGIDGYTF. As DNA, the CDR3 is TGTGCCAGCAGCCGTGGACAGGGGATAGATGGCTACACCTTC.

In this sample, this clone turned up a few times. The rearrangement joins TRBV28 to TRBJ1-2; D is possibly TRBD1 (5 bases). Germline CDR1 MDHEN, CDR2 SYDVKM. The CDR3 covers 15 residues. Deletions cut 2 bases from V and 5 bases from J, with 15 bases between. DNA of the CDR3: TGTGCCAGCAGTTTAGGTGTATCAGGGTTGTATGGCTACACCTTC. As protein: CASSLGVSGLYGYTF.

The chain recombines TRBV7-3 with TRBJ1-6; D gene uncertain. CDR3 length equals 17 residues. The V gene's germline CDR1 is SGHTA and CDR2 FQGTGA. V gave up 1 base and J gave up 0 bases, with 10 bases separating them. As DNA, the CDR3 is TGTGCCAGCAGCTTAAATTCTTTGGGCTCCTATAATTCACCCCTCCACTTT. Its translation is CASSLNSLGSYNSPLHF.

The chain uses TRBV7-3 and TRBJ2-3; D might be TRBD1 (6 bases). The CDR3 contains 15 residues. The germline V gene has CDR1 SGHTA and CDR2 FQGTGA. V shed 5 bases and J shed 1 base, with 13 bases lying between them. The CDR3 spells CASSPRQVGTDTQYF. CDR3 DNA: TGTGCCAGCAGCCCTCGACAGGTTGGCACAGATACGCAGTATTTT.

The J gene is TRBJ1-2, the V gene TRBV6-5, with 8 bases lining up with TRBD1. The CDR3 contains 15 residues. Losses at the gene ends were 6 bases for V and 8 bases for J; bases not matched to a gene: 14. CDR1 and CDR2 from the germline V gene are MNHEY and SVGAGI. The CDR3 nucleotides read TGTGCCAGCAGGGCGGGACAGGCTACGGTTATGGGCTACACCTTC. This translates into CASRAGQATVMGYTF.

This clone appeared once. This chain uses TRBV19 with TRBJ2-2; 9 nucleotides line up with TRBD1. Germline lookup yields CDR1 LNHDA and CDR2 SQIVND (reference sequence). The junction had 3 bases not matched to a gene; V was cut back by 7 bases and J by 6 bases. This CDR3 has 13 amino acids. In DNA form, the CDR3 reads TGTGCCAGTAAACAGGGGGCTGCCGGGGAGCTGTTTTTT. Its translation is CASKQGAAGELFF.

In DNA form, the CDR3 reads TGCAGCGTTGGGGGTTACGGAAACACCATATATTTT. Its protein is CSVGGYGNTIYF. The chain combines TRBV29-1 with TRBJ1-3; no definite D call. Germline V gene data show CDR1 as SQVTM and CDR2 as ANQGSEA. Deletions cut 4 bases from V and 4 bases from J, with 8 bases between. This CDR3 has 12 amino acids.

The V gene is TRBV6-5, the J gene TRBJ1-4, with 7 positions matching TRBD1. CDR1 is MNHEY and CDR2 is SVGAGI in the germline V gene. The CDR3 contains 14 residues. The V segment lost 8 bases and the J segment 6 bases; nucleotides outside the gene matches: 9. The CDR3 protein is CASRRQGGDEKLFF. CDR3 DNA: TGTGCCAGCCGAAGACAGGGAGGGGATGAAAAACTGTTTTTT.